These T cell receptor beta chains were read from a single sample in a study of neurological immune-mediated disorders. TCRdb analysed the 5' RACE reads with MiXCR anew, one entry per CDR3 protein. The data show about 53,000 distinct CDR3 sequences, 9% to 10% seen once. Sequencing was performed on PBMCs. The source is a middle-aged woman in good health. CDR3s include the opening cysteine and the closing phenylalanine or tryptophan. D genes are given only for firm matches. Clone sizes are given selectively: once, few, many, or a class where the clone is expanded.

CDR3	DNA	J	D	V	size
CASSLHRVSGNTIYF	TGTGCCAGCAGCTTACATCGGGTCTCTGGAAACACCATATATTTT	TRBJ1-3	.	TRBV7-2	many
CASSQDPREGANFF	TGCGCCAGCAGCCAAGATCCTCGCGAGGGGGCGAATTTCTTT	TRBJ1-1	TRBD1	TRBV4-1	many
CSAPTGGRNIQYF	TGCAGTGCTCCTACCGGGGGACGAAACATTCAGTACTTC	TRBJ2-4	.	TRBV20-1	many
CASSEGAGYSYEQYF	TGTGCCAGCAGTGAGGGCGCGGGGTATTCCTACGAGCAGTACTTC	TRBJ2-7	.	TRBV2	many
CASTPYRGRKNYGYTF	TGTGCCAGCACTCCTTATAGGGGCAGAAAAAACTATGGCTACACCTTC	TRBJ1-2	.	TRBV7-8	many
CASILTPSGRGNNERFF	TGTGCCAGCATCTTAACACCTAGCGGGAGGGGAAACAATGAGCGGTTCTTC	TRBJ2-1	TRBD2	TRBV7-3	.
CASSLAAGAGNTIYF	TGCGCCAGCAGCTTGGCTGCAGGGGCAGGAAACACCATATATTTT	TRBJ1-3	.	TRBV5-1	many
CASSSPDRENEQYF	TGCGCCAGCAGCTCGCCGGACAGGGAAAACGAGCAGTACTTC	TRBJ2-7	TRBD1	TRBV5-1	many
CSARDGQGGREKLFF	TGCAGTGCTAGAGATGGACAGGGTGGCAGGGAAAAACTGTTTTTT	TRBJ1-4	TRBD1	TRBV20-1	many
CASSQDWAGGKGEQFF	TGTGCCAGCAGCCAAGATTGGGCAGGGGGCAAGGGTGAGCAGTTCTTC	TRBJ2-1	TRBD1	TRBV3-1	many
CASSLVIVSFGTPPGTEAFF	TGCGCCAGCAGCTTGGTGATCGTATCTTTCGGGACACCTCCGGGCACTGAAGCTTTCTTT	TRBJ1-1	.	TRBV5-1	many
CASSPRRGSSNEQFF	TGTGCCAGTTCCCCGCGGCGGGGGTCTTCCAATGAGCAGTTCTTC	TRBJ2-1	TRBD2	TRBV9	many
CSAGDKTSSGNTIYF	TGCAGTGCTGGGGACAAGACCAGCTCTGGAAACACCATATATTTT	TRBJ1-3	.	TRBV20-1	many
CASSSGGYNEQFF	TGTGCCAGCAGCTCGGGAGGGTACAATGAGCAGTTCTTC	TRBJ2-1	TRBD2	TRBV11-3	.
CATSDPDEPQHF	TGTGCCACCAGTGACCCCGATGAGCCCCAGCATTTT	TRBJ1-5	.	TRBV24-1	many
CASSQDVDGLWQYF	TGCGCCAGCAGCCAGGATGTCGACGGGCTCTGGCAGTACTTC	TRBJ2-7	.	TRBV4-3	many
CASSFSGGGSYNEQFF	TGTGCCAGCAGCTTTTCGGGAGGGGGCTCCTACAATGAGCAGTTCTTC	TRBJ2-1	TRBD2	TRBV5-5	many
CASSAFSGISGDTQYF	TGTGCCAGCAGCGCCTTTAGCGGGATCTCCGGAGATACGCAGTATTTT	TRBJ2-3	TRBD2	TRBV7-8	many
CASSQELAGGTDTQYF	TGCGCCAGCAGCCAAGAACTAGCGGGAGGCACAGATACGCAGTATTTT	TRBJ2-3	TRBD2	TRBV4-3	many
CAWSARDLGNTIYF	TGTGCCTGGAGTGCTCGGGACCTCGGAAACACCATATATTTT	TRBJ1-3	.	TRBV30	many
CSAGQISRTDTQYF	TGCAGTGCCGGCCAGATTTCTCGCACAGATACGCAGTATTTT	TRBJ2-3	.	TRBV20-1	many
CASSLDTNNYGYTF	TGCGCCAGCAGCCTCGACACGAATAACTATGGCTACACCTTC	TRBJ1-2	.	TRBV5-1	many
CASSWTSTKQYF	TGTGCCAGCAGTTGGACTAGCACCAAGCAGTACTTC	TRBJ2-7	TRBD2	TRBV12-3/TRBV12-4	many
CASSLSGTNSEQFF	TGTGCCAGCAGCTTATCAGGCACCAACAGTGAGCAGTTCTTC	TRBJ2-1	.	TRBV7-9	.
CASTRDGTVAFF	TGTGCCAGCACCCGGGACGGTACGGTGGCTTTCTTT	TRBJ1-1	.	TRBV6-6	.
CASSQVTGGRQPQHF	TGCGCCAGCAGCCAAGTTACAGGGGGGCGGCAGCCCCAGCATTTT	TRBJ1-5	TRBD1	TRBV4-3	many
CASSQDLPVSDTDTQYF	TGCGCCAGCAGCCAAGACCTCCCCGTGTCAGACACAGATACGCAGTATTTT	TRBJ2-3	.	TRBV4-3	many
CASSPYFNGNEQYF	TGTGCCAGTAGCCCATATTTTAACGGTAACGAGCAGTACTTC	TRBJ2-7	.	TRBV19	many
CASSLQSDTEAFF	TGCGCCAGCAGCTTGCAGAGTGACACTGAAGCTTTCTTT	TRBJ1-1	.	TRBV5-1	once
CASSLSGTGTDTQYF	TGCGCCAGCAGTTTATCCGGGACAGGGACAGATACGCAGTATTTT	TRBJ2-3	TRBD1	TRBV5-1	many
CASSWSGLQHF	TGTGCCAGCAGTTGGTCAGGACTCCAGCATTTT	TRBJ1-5	.	TRBV6-2/TRBV6-3	many
CASSSTSRIETQYF	TGCGCCAGCAGCTCTACTAGTCGGATTGAGACCCAGTACTTC	TRBJ2-5	.	TRBV5-1	many
CASSQDITAGGTDTQYF	TGTGCCAGCAGCCAAGATATTACAGCGGGAGGAACAGATACGCAGTATTTT	TRBJ2-3	TRBD2	TRBV14	many
CASSLTRGTDTQYF	TGTGCCAGCAGCTTAACTAGAGGAACAGATACGCAGTATTTT	TRBJ2-3	.	TRBV7-2	many
CATSGSRQRGSSYNEQFF	TGTGCCACCAGTGGTTCCCGACAGCGGGGGAGCTCCTACAATGAGCAGTTCTTC	TRBJ2-1	TRBD2	TRBV24-1	many
CSATGTSGISGFF	TGCAGTGCTACGGGGACTAGCGGGATATCAGGGTTCTTC	TRBJ2-1	TRBD2	TRBV20-1	many
CASSERGSATNEKLFF	TGTGCCAGCAGTGAACGCGGGTCGGCAACTAATGAAAAACTGTTTTTT	TRBJ1-4	.	TRBV25-1	many
CASSGRAGAQETQYF	TGTGCCAGCAGTGGACGAGCGGGGGCACAAGAGACCCAGTACTTC	TRBJ2-5	TRBD2	TRBV6-2/TRBV6-3	medium-sized
CASRPGLNEQFF	TGTGCCAGCAGGCCGGGCCTCAATGAGCAGTTCTTC	TRBJ2-1	.	TRBV2	many
CASSLVTTYNEQFF	TGTGCCAGCAGCTTAGTAACTACTTACAATGAGCAGTTCTTC	TRBJ2-1	.	TRBV7-2	many
CASSVDEQGVEKLFF	TGTGCCAGCAGCGTAGACGAGCAGGGGGTTGAAAAACTGTTTTTT	TRBJ1-4	TRBD1	TRBV9	many
CASRSFGGNTIYF	TGTGCCAGCAGGTCCTTTGGGGGAAACACCATATATTTT	TRBJ1-3	.	TRBV12-3/TRBV12-4	many
CASSVTGSNQPQHF	TGTGCCAGCAGCGTAACAGGTAGCAATCAGCCCCAGCATTTT	TRBJ1-5	.	TRBV9	many
CASSGGDTQYF	TGTGCCAGTAGCGGGGGAGATACGCAGTATTTT	TRBJ2-3	TRBD2	TRBV25-1	few
CASGQGPYEQYF	TGTGCCAGTGGACAGGGACCCTACGAGCAGTACTTC	TRBJ2-7	TRBD1	TRBV7-2	.
CASSQVTQGRANTF	TGCGCCAGCAGCCAAGTTACCCAGGGGCGCGCAAACACCTTC	TRBJ1-2	.	TRBV4-3	many
CASSLAGTSGGANEQFF	TGTGCCAGCAGCTTAGCTGGGACTAGCGGGGGGGCGAATGAGCAGTTCTTC	TRBJ2-1	TRBD2	TRBV7-2	many
CSAREIRVDQPQHF	TGCAGTGCTAGAGAAATAAGGGTCGATCAGCCCCAGCATTTT	TRBJ1-5	.	TRBV20-1	many
CASSLEPGQRDDAQYF	TGCGCCAGCAGCCTCGAGCCGGGACAGCGGGACGATGCGCAGTATTTT	TRBJ2-3	.	TRBV5-1	many
CSARKGGGTGETQYF	TGCAGTGCTAGAAAAGGAGGGGGGACAGGGGAGACCCAGTACTTC	TRBJ2-5	TRBD1	TRBV20-1	many
CASSPEGSITDTQYF	TGTGCCAGCAGTCCCGAAGGGTCGATCACAGATACGCAGTATTTT	TRBJ2-3	.	TRBV12-3/TRBV12-4	many
CASGVLMNTEAFF	TGTGCCAGCGGGGTCCTCATGAACACTGAAGCTTTCTTT	TRBJ1-1	.	TRBV6-1	many
CASSFYGTGDADTQYF	TGTGCCAGCAGCTTCTACGGGACAGGGGATGCAGATACGCAGTATTTT	TRBJ2-3	TRBD1	TRBV5-6	many
CASSLRGRSGEKLFF	TGTGCCAGCAGTTTGAGGGGGCGGAGTGGGGAAAAACTGTTTTTT	TRBJ1-4	TRBD1	TRBV27	many
CASSLYRQGVSWNEQFF	TGTGCCAGCAGCTTATATAGACAGGGGGTGAGTTGGAATGAGCAGTTCTTC	TRBJ2-1	TRBD1	TRBV7-9	.
CASSFPNIQAGAFF	TGTGCCAGCAGTTTCCCCAACATACAGGCGGGAGCTTTCTTT	TRBJ1-1	.	TRBV12-3/TRBV12-4	many